Sequencing of this T cell receptor beta chain was carried out in a study of brain T cells in children with intractable seizures. Trimming removed 5 bases from V and 11 bases from J; junction bases left unmatched: 8. This CDR3 is built from 13 residues. CDR1 and CDR2 from the germline V gene are SGHTA and FQGNSA. This table comes from immunoSEQ multiplex PCR, and its TCRdb copy is limited to in-frame clones, with some not included. The table records 7,500 to 10,000 clones, 69% of them present only once. Only cases whose brain tissue showed the highest T cell transcript signatures were sequenced. Here the sequenced sample was resected brain tissue, taken at surgery. The V gene is TRBV7-2, the J gene TRBJ2-5; 10 nucleotides agree with TRBD2. The origin of this receptor is a girl aged 2 to 9 with tuberous sclerosis and intractable seizures. As DNA, the CDR3 is TGTGCCAGCAGCGGGAGCGGGGGGGGGTTTCAGTACTTC. This codes for CASSGSGGGFQYF.